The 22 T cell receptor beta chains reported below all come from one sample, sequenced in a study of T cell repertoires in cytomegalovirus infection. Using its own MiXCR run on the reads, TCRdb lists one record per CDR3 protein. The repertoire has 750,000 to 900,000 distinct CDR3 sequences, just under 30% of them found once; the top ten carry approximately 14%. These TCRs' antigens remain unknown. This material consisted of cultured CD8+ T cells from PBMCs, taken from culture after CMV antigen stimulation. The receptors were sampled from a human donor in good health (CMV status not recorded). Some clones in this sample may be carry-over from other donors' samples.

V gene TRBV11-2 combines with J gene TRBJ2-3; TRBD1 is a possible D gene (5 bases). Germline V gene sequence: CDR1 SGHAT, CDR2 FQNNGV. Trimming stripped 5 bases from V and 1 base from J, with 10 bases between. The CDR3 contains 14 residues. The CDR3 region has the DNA TGTGCCAGCAGCCCCAGGGTTCGCACAGATACGCAGTATTTT. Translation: CASSPRVRTDTQYF.

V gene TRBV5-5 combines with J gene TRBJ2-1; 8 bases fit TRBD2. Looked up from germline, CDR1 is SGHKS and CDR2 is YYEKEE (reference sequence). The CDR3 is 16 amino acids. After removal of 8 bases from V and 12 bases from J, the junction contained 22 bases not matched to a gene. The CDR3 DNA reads TGTGCCAGTAAAGGAGCGGGGGAGTATTACGAGGTCGGGCAGTTCTTC. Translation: CASKGAGEYYEVGQFF.

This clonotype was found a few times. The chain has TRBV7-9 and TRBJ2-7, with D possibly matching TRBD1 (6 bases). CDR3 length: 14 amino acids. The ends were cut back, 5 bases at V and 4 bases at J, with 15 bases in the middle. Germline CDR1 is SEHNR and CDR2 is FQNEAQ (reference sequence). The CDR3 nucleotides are TGTGCCAGCAGCCTGGGACAAGGAATGTACGAGCAGTACTTC. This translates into CASSLGQGMYEQYF. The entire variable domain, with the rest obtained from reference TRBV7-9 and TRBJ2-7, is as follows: DTGVSQNPRHKITKRGQNVTFRCDPISEHNRLYWYRQTLGQGPEFLTYFQNEAQLEKSRLLSDRFSAERPKGSFSTLEIQRTEQGDSAMYLCASSLGQGMYEQYFGPGTRLTVT.

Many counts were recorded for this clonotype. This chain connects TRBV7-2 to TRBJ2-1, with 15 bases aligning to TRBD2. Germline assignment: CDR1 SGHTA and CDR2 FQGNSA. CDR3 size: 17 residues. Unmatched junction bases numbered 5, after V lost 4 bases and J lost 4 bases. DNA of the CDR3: TGTGCCAGCAGCTATGGGACTAGCGGGGGGCCATACAATGAGCAGTTCTTC. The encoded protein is CASSYGTSGGPYNEQFF.

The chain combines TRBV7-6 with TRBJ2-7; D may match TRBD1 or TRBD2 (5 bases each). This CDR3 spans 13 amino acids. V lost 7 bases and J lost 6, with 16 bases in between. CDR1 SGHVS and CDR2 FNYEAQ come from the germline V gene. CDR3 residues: CASIRVLGGEQYF. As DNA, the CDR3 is TGTGCCAGCATTAGGGTCCTTGGGGGCGAGCAGTACTTC.

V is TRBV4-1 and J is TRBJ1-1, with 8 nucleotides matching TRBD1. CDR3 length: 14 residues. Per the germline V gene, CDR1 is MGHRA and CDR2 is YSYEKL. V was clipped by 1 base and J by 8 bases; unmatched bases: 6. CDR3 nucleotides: TGCGCCAGCAGCCAAGTGGTACAGGGGGACGAAGCTTTCTTT. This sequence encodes CASSQVVQGDEAFF.

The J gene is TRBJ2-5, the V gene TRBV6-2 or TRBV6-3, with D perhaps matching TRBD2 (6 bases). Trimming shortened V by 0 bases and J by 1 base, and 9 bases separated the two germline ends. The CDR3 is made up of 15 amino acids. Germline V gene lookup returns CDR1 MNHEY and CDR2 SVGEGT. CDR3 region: CASSYSMGLQETQYF. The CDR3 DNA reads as TGTGCCAGCAGTTACTCCATGGGACTCCAAGAGACCCAGTACTTC.

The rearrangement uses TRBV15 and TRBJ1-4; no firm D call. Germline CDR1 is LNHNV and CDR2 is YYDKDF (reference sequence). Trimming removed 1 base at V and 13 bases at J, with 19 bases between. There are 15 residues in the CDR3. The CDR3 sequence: CATSRAAFEHGRLFF. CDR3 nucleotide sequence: TGTGCCACCAGCAGAGCCGCTTTTGAACACGGGAGACTGTTTTTT.

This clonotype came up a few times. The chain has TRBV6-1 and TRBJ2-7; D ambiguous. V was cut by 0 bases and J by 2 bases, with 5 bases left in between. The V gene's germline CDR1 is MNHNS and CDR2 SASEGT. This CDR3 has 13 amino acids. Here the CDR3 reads CASSEAKAYEQYV. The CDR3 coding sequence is TGTGCCAGCAGTGAAGCGAAGGCCTACGAGCAGTACGTC.

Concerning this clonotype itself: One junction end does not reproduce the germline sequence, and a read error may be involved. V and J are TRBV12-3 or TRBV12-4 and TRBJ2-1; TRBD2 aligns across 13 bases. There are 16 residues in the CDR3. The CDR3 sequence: CASSPPGGLAGHEQLF. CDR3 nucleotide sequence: TGTGCCAGCAGCCCTCCGGGGGGACTAGCGGGGCATGAGCAGTTGTTC.

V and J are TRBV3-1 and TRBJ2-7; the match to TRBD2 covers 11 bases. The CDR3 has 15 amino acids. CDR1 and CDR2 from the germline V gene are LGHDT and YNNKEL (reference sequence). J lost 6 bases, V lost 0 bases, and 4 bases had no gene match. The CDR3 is CASSQDIAGGPEQYF. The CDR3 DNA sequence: TGTGCCAGCAGCCAAGATATAGCGGGGGGGCCCGAGCAGTACTTC.

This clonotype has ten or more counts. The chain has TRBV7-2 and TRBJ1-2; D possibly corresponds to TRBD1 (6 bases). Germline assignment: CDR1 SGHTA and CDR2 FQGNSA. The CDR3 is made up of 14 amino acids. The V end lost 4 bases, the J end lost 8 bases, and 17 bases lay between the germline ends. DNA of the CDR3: TGTGCCAGCAGCTACGCACACGCGGGGGGCGGCTACACCTTC. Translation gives CASSYAHAGGGYTF.

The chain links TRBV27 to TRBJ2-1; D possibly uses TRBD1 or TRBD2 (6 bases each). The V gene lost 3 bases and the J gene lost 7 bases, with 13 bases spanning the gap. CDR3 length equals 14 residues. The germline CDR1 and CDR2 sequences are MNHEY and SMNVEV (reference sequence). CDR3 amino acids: CASSFGGDGNEQFF. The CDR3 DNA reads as TGTGCCAGCAGTTTCGGGGGCGATGGGAATGAGCAGTTCTTC.

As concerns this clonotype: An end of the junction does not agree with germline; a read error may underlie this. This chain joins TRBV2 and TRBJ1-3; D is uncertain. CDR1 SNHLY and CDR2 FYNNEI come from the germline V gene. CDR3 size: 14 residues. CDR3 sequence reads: CASSEGPSGNTIYF. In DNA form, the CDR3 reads TGTGCCAGCAGCGAAGGTCCCTCTGGAAACACCATATATTTT.

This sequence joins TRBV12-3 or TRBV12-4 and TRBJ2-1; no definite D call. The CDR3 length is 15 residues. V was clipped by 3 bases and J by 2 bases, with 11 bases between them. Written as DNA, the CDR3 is TGTGCCAGCAGTTTTTTACTGAAAGCCTACAATGAGCAGTTCTTC. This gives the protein CASSFLLKAYNEQFF.

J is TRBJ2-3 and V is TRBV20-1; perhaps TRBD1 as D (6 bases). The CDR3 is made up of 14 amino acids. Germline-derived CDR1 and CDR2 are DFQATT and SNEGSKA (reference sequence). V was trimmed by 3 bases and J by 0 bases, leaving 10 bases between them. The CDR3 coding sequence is TGCAGTGCTAGTAGAGGACAGAGCACAGATACGCAGTATTTT. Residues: CSASRGQSTDTQYF.

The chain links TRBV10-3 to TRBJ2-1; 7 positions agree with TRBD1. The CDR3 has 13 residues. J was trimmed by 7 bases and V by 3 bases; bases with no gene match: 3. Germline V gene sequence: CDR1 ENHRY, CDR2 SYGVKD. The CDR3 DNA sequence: TGTGCCATCAGTGAACAGGGGAGTAATGAGCAGTTCTTC. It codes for CAISEQGSNEQFF.

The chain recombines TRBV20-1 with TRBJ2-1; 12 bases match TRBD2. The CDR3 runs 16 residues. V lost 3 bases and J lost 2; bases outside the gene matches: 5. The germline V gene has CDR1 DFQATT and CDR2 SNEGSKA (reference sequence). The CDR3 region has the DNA TGCAGTGCTAGCGGGGGACTAGCGGGTACCTACAATGAGCAGTTCTTC. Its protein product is CSASGGLAGTYNEQFF.

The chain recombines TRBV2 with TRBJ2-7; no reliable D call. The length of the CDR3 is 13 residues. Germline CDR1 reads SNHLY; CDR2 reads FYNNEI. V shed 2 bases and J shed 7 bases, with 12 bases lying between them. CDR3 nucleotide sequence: TGTGCCAGCAGTGAACTAGGGAACGAGGAGCAGTACGTC. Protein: CASSELGNEEQYV.

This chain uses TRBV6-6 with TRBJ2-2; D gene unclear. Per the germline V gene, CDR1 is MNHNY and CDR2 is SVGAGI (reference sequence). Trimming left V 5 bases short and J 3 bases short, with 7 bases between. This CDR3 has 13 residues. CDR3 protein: CASSDSHTGELFF. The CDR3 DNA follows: TGTGCCAGCAGTGATTCGCACACCGGGGAGCTGTTTTTT.

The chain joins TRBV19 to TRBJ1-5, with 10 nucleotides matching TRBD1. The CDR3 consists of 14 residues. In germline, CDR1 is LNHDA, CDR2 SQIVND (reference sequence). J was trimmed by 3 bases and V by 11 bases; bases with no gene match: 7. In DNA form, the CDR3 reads TGTGCCGCGAGGGACAGGGGCCCCAATCAGCCCCAGCATTTT. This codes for CAARDRGPNQPQHF.

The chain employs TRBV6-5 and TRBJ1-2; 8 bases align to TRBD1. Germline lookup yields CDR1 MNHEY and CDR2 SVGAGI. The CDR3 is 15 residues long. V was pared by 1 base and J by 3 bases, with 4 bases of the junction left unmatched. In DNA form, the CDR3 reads TGTGCCAGCAGTTACTGGCAGGGGGCAGACTATGGCTACACCTTC. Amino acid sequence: CASSYWQGADYGYTF.